This TCR beta chain emerged from a study of CD8 T cells in Susac syndrome. Concerning this clonotype: What it binds is unknown.

Overall study findings and caveats: Clonal expansion was present among Susac CD8+ cells. This expansion reached its peak in TEMRA cells and in active patients.

The RNA, about 0.5 to 1 ug, was put through reverse transcription using random hexamers. One entry per CDR3 protein, called by TCRdb with MiXCR from the immunoSEQ multiplex PCR reads. The profile shows some 130,000 distinct CDR3 sequences, more than 85% of them singletons. Patients with Susac syndrome met the recently defined diagnostic criteria for definite or probable disease. Germline V gives CDR1 MGHDK, CDR2 SYGVNS. The CDR3 is made up of 14 amino acids. J lost 8 bases, V lost 8 bases, and 14 bases had no gene match. The V gene is TRBV25-1, the J gene TRBJ1-2; 7 bases fit TRBD1. Source material: CD8+ T cells from PBMCs. This receptor was obtained from a human donor with Susac syndrome. The CDR3 loop is CASGGQDRLEGYTF. CDR3 in DNA: TGTGCCAGCGGGGGGCAGGACAGGCTCGAAGGCTACACCTTC.